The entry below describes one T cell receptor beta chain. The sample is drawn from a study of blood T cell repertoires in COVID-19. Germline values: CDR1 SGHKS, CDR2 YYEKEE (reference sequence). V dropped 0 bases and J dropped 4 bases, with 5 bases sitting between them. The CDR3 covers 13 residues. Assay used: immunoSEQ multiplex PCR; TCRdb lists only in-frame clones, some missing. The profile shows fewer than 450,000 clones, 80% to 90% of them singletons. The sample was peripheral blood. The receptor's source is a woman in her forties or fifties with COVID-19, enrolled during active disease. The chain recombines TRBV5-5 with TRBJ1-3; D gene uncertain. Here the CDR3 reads CASSLGGGNTIYF. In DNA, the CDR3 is TGTGCCAGCAGCTTGGGAGGGGGAAACACCATATATTTT.